This TCR beta chain was identified during a study of blood T cell repertoires in COVID-19. For the study at large: The United States, Italy and Spain supplied acute and convalescent COVID-19 samples. From T cells, B-cell-depleted T cells, or PBMCs came the material, which was cDNA or gDNA.

Unmatched junction bases numbered 16, after V lost 9 bases and J lost 12 bases. The CDR3 covers 15 residues. Germline-derived CDR1 and CDR2 are SGHRS and YFSETQ. In the original processing: Estimates of nucleated cell counts were drawn from the amplification of reference gene primers. Libraries were prepared by immunoSEQ multiplex PCR; TCRdb keeps only in-frame clonotypes and omits some of them. From that table come the V and J calls and clone size; the DNA was used to work out D and trimming. The table records about 250,000 clones, roughly nine tenths of them present only once. The chain uses TRBV5-1 and TRBJ2-1, with 12 bases that match TRBD2. Sequencing was done on a sample of peripheral blood. The TCR sequence derives from a man between 18 and 29 years old with active or convalescent COVID-19. The CDR3, as DNA: TGCGCCACCCGACTAGCGGGGGACCAAAATCATTGGCAGTTCTTC. Its translation is CATRLAGDQNHWQFF. Complete variable domain (other parts from reference TRBV5-1 and TRBJ2-1): KAGVTQTPRYLIKTRGQQVTLSCSPISGHRSVSWYQQTPGQGLQFLFEYFSETQRNKGNFPGRFSGRQFSNSRSEMNVSTLELGDSALYLCATRLAGDQNHWQFFGPGTRLTVL.